This T cell receptor (beta chain) was observed in a study of control samples from healthy donors and cancer patients (TCRdb year 2020). From its cysteine to its phenylalanine, the CDR3 spans 16 amino acids. Kept here is only the CDR3 DNA, which spans 48 bases and is read in frame from base 1. At the junction V is shortened by 0 bases and J by 5 bases, with 16 bases in between. Per the germline V gene, MNHNS is the CDR1 and SASEGT is the CDR2. On this clone itself: Its recognized antigen is unknown. No quality values exist for individual bases; no much larger clone is one base distant.

Libraries were built with the immunoSEQ multiplex PCR assay. In its TCRdb copy, this immuneACCESS table keeps in-frame sequences only and misses some clones. Where compared with another copy, unresolved V genes explain less than half of these, and the others have no known cause. This sample comprises around 140,000 clones, 75% to 95% of them detected only once. Together, the top ten hold 2% to 3% of the sample. Rearrangement joined TRBV6-1 to TRBJ1-1, with no confident D gene call. The sample consisted of blood. The TCR was taken from a man in his forties or fifties in good health. The DNA sequence reads TGTGCCAGCAGTGAAGCTCGGGTCCCCCGAGGGACTGAAGCTTTCTTT. It specifies CASSEARVPRGTEAFF.